The T cell receptor beta chain described here comes from a study of blood T cell repertoires in COVID-19. For the study at large: Both acute and convalescent COVID-19 samples were obtained from the United States, Italy and Spain. PBMCs, B-cell-depleted T cells, or T cells were the source of the cDNA or gDNA that made up the material.

V lost 4 bases, J lost 2 bases, and 16 bases lay in between. From germline, CDR1 is SGDLS and CDR2 YYNGEE. The CDR3 covers 16 residues. A Seattle source enrolled patients during active infection and followed them longitudinally. TCRdb's copy holds only in-frame clones and misses some; the assay was immunoSEQ multiplex PCR. The data show 100,000 to 120,000 clones, approximately 85% seen once. The rearrangement links TRBV9 to TRBJ1-3; D is ambiguous. This TCR came from a woman aged 55 to 70 with COVID-19, enrolled during active disease. Sequenced material: peripheral blood. The CDR3 DNA sequence: TGTGCCAGCAGCCCAAAAGTCTTTGAGGCTGGAAACACCATATATTTT. This codes for CASSPKVFEAGNTIYF.